This T cell receptor (beta chain) was sequenced in a study of OX40 agonist ivuxolimab in advanced cancers. The germline CDR1 and CDR2 sequences are GTSNPN and SVGIG (reference sequence). The CDR3 consists of 11 residues. V was pared by 0 bases and J by 7 bases, with 1 base between. Generated by immunoSEQ multiplex PCR, the TCRdb table keeps only in-frame clones and is missing some. The table has tens of thousands of clones, less than 90% seen once. With respect to this clone: Other DNA sequences of this sample code for an identical CDR3.

The sequence came from an adult with an advanced solid tumor such as melanoma, head and neck, liver or kidney cancer. The chain recombines TRBV30 with TRBJ1-6; no firm D call. Here the sequenced sample was CD4+ or CD8+ T cells sorted from blood, taken in a trial of the OX40 agonist ivuxolimab. CDR3 DNA: TGTGCCTGGAGTGTGAATTCACCCCTCCACTTT. Translated, it gives CAWSVNSPLHF.